Below, 21 T cell receptor beta chains from the same sample are listed, as sequenced in a study of T cells in Graves' hyperthyroidism and ophthalmopathy. Amplified TCR beta CDR3 regions came from RNA transcripts. The HTBI set primed first-round TCR CDR3 RT-PCR. TCRdb re-analysed the multiplex PCR reads in MiXCR, keeping a single row per CDR3 protein. The table has around 700,000 distinct CDR3 sequences, approximately 18% seen once. Sequencing was carried out using blood. These receptors were obtained from a woman aged 45-65 years with Graves' hyperthyroidism that later progressed to Graves' ophthalmopathy.

V usage is TRBV15 and J usage is TRBJ2-3; D is uncertain. Germline V lookup: CDR1 LNHNV, CDR2 YYDKDF (reference sequence). This CDR3 has 12 residues. V was clipped by 0 bases and J by 7 bases, with 5 bases between them. CDR3 DNA: TGTGCCACCAGCAGAGACGGTTATACGCAGTATTTT. Translation: CATSRDGYTQYF.

Concerning this clonotype itself: A much larger clone lies one base from this, so it may be a read error. The chain recombines TRBV2 with TRBJ2-7; 7 bases match TRBD1. With 10 bases clipped from V and 2 bases from J, the junction kept 11 bases outside the gene matches. CDR3 length equals 14 residues. CDR1 is SNHLY, CDR2 FYNNEI, per germline. CDR3: CATNTGTVTYEQYF. The CDR3 nucleotides are TGTGCCACTAATACCGGGACAGTCACCTACGAGCAGTACTTC.

This chain links TRBV18 with TRBJ2-1, with 16 bases that match TRBD2. From germline, CDR1 is KGHSH and CDR2 LQKENI. V lost 2 bases to trimming and J lost 6 bases; unmatched junction nucleotides: 7. The CDR3 length is 18 residues. CDR3 loop: CASSPAPGTSGGANEQFF. For the CDR3, the DNA is TGTGCCAGCTCACCAGCTCCCGGGACTAGCGGGGGGGCCAATGAGCAGTTCTTC.

There are many counts of this clonotype. J is TRBJ1-3 and V is TRBV18; no firm D call. The CDR3 runs 12 residues. Germline loops: CDR1 KGHSH, CDR2 LQKENI. With 0 bases removed from V and 8 bases from J, the gap between germline ends came to 5 bases. The CDR3 spells CASSPPGHTIYF. CDR3 sequence (DNA): TGTGCCAGCTCACCACCGGGCCACACCATATATTTT.

This clonotype was picked up many times. The chain uses TRBV6-1 and TRBJ1-6; D is uncertain. V was trimmed by 5 bases and J by 6 bases, leaving 20 bases between them. The CDR3 is 17 amino acids. Germline values: CDR1 MNHNS, CDR2 SASEGT. CDR3 sequence (DNA): TGTGCCAGCAGTATTCTTCGACGGCAGGTCCCTAATTCACCCCTCCACTTT. Protein product: CASSILRRQVPNSPLHF.

The chain employs TRBV20-1 and TRBJ2-1; D is possibly TRBD1 (6 bases). Trimming took 5 bases from V and 5 from J, leaving 10 bases between them. The CDR3 has 12 residues. Per the germline V gene, CDR1 is DFQATT and CDR2 is SNEGSKA (reference sequence). The CDR3 DNA reads TGCAGTGCTCAGGGGTCCCACAATGAGCAGTTCTTC. The encoded protein is CSAQGSHNEQFF.

This clonotype was picked up many times. The V gene is TRBV5-8, the J gene TRBJ1-1; a possible D gene is TRBD1 (6 bases). The CDR3 is 13 residues long. CDR1 and CDR2 from the germline V gene are SGHTS and YDEGEE. The ends were cut back, 6 bases at V and 6 bases at J, with 15 bases in the middle. The CDR3 DNA is TGTGCCAGCACCCTAGACAGGACCCCTGAAGCTTTCTTT. The encoded protein is CASTLDRTPEAFF.

The CDR3 protein is CSAREVQVEYF. CDR3 bases: TGCAGTGCTAGAGAGGTCCAGGTAGAGTACTTC. The J gene is TRBJ2-5, the V gene TRBV20-1; D not resolved. Germline V lookup: CDR1 DFQATT, CDR2 SNEGSKA (reference sequence). V lost 0 bases and J lost 12, with 11 bases in between. The CDR3 is made up of 11 amino acids.

This clonotype showed up many times. This chain joins TRBV7-9 and TRBJ1-4; D is unresolved. Trimming cost V 1 base and J 7 bases, with 10 bases left between them. Germline CDR1 and CDR2: SEHNR and FQNEAQ (reference sequence). CDR3 length equals 14 residues. CDR3 DNA: TGTGCCAGCAGCTTAGTCGGCACAGCTGAAAAACTGTTTTTT. This gives the protein CASSLVGTAEKLFF.

This clonotype occurred a few times. The rearrangement links TRBV18 to TRBJ2-7, with TRBD1 matching 10 bases. V shed 0 bases and J 6 bases; nucleotides not matched to a gene: 2. In germline, CDR1 is KGHSH, CDR2 LQKENI. This CDR3 has 14 residues. Here the CDR3 DNA reads TGTGCCAGCTCACCACCGACAGGGGGCACCGAGCAGTACTTC. Protein product: CASSPPTGGTEQYF. Filled out from reference TRBV18 and TRBJ2-7, the complete variable domain reads NAGVMQNPRHLVRRRGQEARLRCSPMKGHSHVYWYRQLPEEGLKFMVYLQKENIIDESGMPKERFSAEFPKEGPSILRIQQVVRGDSAAYFCASSPPTGGTEQYFGPGTRLTVT.

This clonotype occurred a few times. The genes are TRBV2 and TRBJ1-1; 8 bases fit TRBD1. This CDR3 is 14 amino acids long. Per germline, CDR1 SNHLY and CDR2 FYNNEI. The ends lost 7 bases at V and 1 base at J; junction bases unmatched: 5. CDR3 sequence (DNA): TGTGCCAGCACTCCCGGGACAGGGAACACTGAAGCTTTCTTT. Translating it yields CASTPGTGNTEAFF.

V gene TRBV7-3 combines with J gene TRBJ2-2, with D unclear. The V and J ends lost 5 bases and 1 base respectively, with 14 bases between them. This CDR3 contains 16 residues. The V gene's germline CDR1 is SGHTA and CDR2 FQGTGA. Here the CDR3 DNA reads TGTGCCAGCAGCCGTGAGAGGCTAGAGAACACCGGGGAGCTGTTTTTT. Translation gives CASSRERLENTGELFF.

The V call is TRBV6-4, the J call TRBJ2-1; a weak D match, TRBD1 (6 bases). This CDR3 spans 14 amino acids. Germline CDR1 is MRHNA and CDR2 is SNTAGT. Deletions cut 3 bases from V and 5 bases from J, with 11 bases between. The CDR3 coding sequence is TGTGCCAGCAGTGAGACAGGCTTAAACAATGAGCAGTTCTTC. Protein product: CASSETGLNNEQFF.

There are a few counts of this clonotype. The chain carries TRBV12-3 or TRBV12-4 and TRBJ1-5; perhaps TRBD1 as D (6 bases). The germline V and J ends were trimmed by 6 bases and 4 bases, with 13 bases remaining between them. This CDR3 has 14 residues. The CDR3 region has the DNA TGTGCCAGCAGATCCGGGACACCGAATCAGCCCCAGCATTTT. Amino acids: CASRSGTPNQPQHF.

V is TRBV4-1 and J is TRBJ2-1; 7 bases fit TRBD1. The J segment lost 9 bases and the V segment lost 4 bases, leaving 6 bases of the junction unmatched. Per germline, CDR1 MGHRA and CDR2 YSYEKL. The CDR3 has 13 amino acids. The CDR3 protein is CASSLKGAPEQFF. The CDR3 coding sequence is TGCGCCAGCAGCCTTAAGGGGGCTCCTGAGCAGTTCTTC.

This clonotype has more than one count but fewer than ten. This chain joins TRBV20-1 and TRBJ2-5, with D possibly being TRBD2 (6 bases). The length of the CDR3 is 14 residues. V gave up 2 bases and J gave up 5 bases, with 15 bases separating them. Germline-derived CDR1 and CDR2 are DFQATT and SNEGSKA (reference sequence). CDR3 in amino acids: CSARTAGTYETQYF. CDR3 nucleotides: TGCAGTGCTAGAACGGCGGGGACGTATGAGACCCAGTACTTC.

The chain has TRBV10-3 and TRBJ1-4; D unresolved. CDR1 and CDR2 from the germline V gene are ENHRY and SYGVKD. V was pared by 3 bases and J by 12 bases, with 8 bases between. There are 11 residues in the CDR3. CDR3: CAISEGYQLFF. The CDR3 nucleotides are TGTGCCATCAGTGAAGGGTATCAACTGTTTTTT.

This clonotype came up a few times. This chain connects TRBV18 to TRBJ2-2, with D uncertain. Trimming cost V 0 bases and J 4 bases, with 6 bases left between them. This CDR3 has 14 residues. Germline lookup yields CDR1 KGHSH and CDR2 LQKENI. The CDR3 bases are TGTGCCAGCTCACCACCGGGTACCACCGGGGAGCTGTTTTTT. Translating gives CASSPPGTTGELFF.

The J gene is TRBJ1-2, the V gene TRBV5-4; D is possibly TRBD1 (6 bases). V was cut by 1 base and J by 5 bases, with 12 bases left in between. The V gene's germline CDR1 is SGHNT and CDR2 YYREEE (reference sequence). This CDR3 has 14 amino acids. The CDR3 coding sequence is TGTGCCAGCAGCTTGCGGGTTACAGGGTATGGCTACACCTTC. It yields the protein CASSLRVTGYGYTF.

The chain employs TRBV27 and TRBJ1-2; TRBD1 aligns across 8 bases. V trimming: 3 bases; J trimming: 8 bases; junction bases outside the gene matches: 5. In germline, CDR1 is MNHEY, CDR2 SMNVEV (reference sequence). This CDR3 comprises 13 residues. CDR3: CASSFRQGKGYTF. CDR3 DNA sequence: TGTGCCAGCAGTTTCCGACAGGGGAAGGGCTACACCTTC.

On this clonotype itself: At one boundary the junction diverges from the germline segment, which might be a read error. The chain combines TRBV2 with TRBJ1-5; possible D gene TRBD1, 5 bases. The CDR3 length is 14 residues. Per germline, CDR1 SNHLY and CDR2 FYNNEI. The DNA for the CDR3 is TGTGTCAGCAATGGGGGAAGCGGCAATCAGCCCCAGCATTTT. Residues: CVSNGGSGNQPQHF.